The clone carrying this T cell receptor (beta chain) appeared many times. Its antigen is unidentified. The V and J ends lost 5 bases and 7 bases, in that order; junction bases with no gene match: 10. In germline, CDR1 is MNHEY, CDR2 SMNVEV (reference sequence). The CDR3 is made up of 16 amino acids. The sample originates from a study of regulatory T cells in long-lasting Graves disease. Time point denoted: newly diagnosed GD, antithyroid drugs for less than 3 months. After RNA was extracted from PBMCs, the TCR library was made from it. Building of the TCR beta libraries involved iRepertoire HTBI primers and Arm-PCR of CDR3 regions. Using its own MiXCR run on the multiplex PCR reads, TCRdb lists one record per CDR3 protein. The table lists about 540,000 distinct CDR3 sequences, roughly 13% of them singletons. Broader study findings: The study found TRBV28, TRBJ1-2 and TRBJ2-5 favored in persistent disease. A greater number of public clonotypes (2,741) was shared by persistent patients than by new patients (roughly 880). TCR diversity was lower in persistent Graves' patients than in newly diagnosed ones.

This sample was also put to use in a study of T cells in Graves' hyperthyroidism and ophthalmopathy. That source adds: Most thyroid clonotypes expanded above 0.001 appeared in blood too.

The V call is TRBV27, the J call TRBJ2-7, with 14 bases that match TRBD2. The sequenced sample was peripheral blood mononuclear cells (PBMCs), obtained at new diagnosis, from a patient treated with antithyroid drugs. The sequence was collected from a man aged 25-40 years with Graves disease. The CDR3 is CASSTRLAGGSSEQYF. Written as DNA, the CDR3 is TGTGCCAGCAGTACCCGACTAGCGGGAGGGTCGAGTGAGCAGTACTTC.